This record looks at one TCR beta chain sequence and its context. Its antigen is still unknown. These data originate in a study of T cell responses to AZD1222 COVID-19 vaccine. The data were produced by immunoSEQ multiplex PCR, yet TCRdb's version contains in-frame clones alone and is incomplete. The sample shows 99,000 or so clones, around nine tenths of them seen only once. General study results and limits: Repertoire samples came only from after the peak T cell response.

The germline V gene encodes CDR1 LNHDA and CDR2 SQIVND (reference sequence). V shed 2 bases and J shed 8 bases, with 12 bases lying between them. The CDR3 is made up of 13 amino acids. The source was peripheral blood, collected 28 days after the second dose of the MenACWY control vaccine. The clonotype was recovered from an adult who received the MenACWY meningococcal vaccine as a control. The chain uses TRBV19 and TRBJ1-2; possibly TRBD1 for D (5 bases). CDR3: CASSITSGDGYTF. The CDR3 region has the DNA TGTGCCAGTAGTATAACGTCGGGGGACGGCTACACCTTC.